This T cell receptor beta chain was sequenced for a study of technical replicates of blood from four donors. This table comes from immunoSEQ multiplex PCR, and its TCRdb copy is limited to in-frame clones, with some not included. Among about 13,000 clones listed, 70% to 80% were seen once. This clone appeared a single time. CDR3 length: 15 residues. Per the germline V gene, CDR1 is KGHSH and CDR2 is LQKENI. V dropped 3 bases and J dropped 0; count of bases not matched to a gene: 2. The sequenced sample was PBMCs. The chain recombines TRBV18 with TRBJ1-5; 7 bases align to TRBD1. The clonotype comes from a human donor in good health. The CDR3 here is CASSPGTDSNQPQHF. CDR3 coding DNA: TGTGCCAGCTCACCCGGGACAGATAGCAATCAGCCCCAGCATTTT.